Listed below are T cell receptor beta chains from one sample, sequenced in a study of control samples from healthy donors and cancer patients. The data were produced by immunoSEQ multiplex PCR, yet TCRdb's version contains in-frame clones alone and is incomplete. The table has fewer than 65,000 clones, approximately 89% seen once. Material for sequencing was PBMCs. Receptors were obtained from a man aged 35-49 years with colorectal cancer. Each CDR3 is given with its conserved first and last residue. Each record gives: V gene, J gene, CDR3 protein.

>TRBV2|TRBJ1-4
CASSQQGAYGKLFF
>TRBV6-4|TRBJ2-1
CASSEGLAGGHNEQFF
>TRBV29-1|TRBJ2-1
CSVEQNEQFF
>TRBV12-3/TRBV12-4|TRBJ1-2
CASSHSYGYTF
>TRBV5-5|TRBJ1-3
CASSLDRGDTIYF
>TRBV6-5|TRBJ1-2
CASSYGAGGYTF
>TRBV6-6|TRBJ1-5
CASSYLGTNNQPQHF
>TRBV7-9|TRBJ1-1
CASSLAPIFGRLEAFF
>TRBV27|TRBJ2-2
CASSDRGRPGELFF
>TRBV27|TRBJ2-1
CAVGGRSGDEFF
>TRBV30|TRBJ2-1
CAWSFLTSGRGKFF
>TRBV12-3/TRBV12-4|TRBJ1-1
CASSWTGAEAFF
>TRBV9|TRBJ2-1
CASSVEGGGGEANEQFF
>TRBV7-2|TRBJ1-2
CASSLVSLRGELHGYTF
>TRBV5-6|TRBJ2-7
CASSLVTYEQYF
>TRBV10-1|TRBJ1-6
CASSVTGDSPLHF
>TRBV18|TRBJ2-1
CASSPAEGQGRDEQFF
>TRBV28|TRBJ2-2
CASLGDSNTGELFF
>TRBV12-3/TRBV12-4|TRBJ2-5
CASGPAAWETQYF
>TRBV4-1|TRBJ1-1
CASSQAAAMNTEAFF
>TRBV24-1|TRBJ1-1
CATSTDSGKNTEAFF
>TRBV30|TRBJ2-5
CAWSVQDQETQYF
>TRBV28|TRBJ1-2
CASSALGGLANYGYTF
>TRBV28|TRBJ2-7
CASTPDRVRDEQYF
>TRBV4-1|TRBJ2-2
CASSLLLAGGDTGELFF
>TRBV9|TRBJ2-3
CASSVATAGRTDTQYF
>TRBV15|TRBJ2-3
CATSRGRSSTDTQYF
>TRBV27|TRBJ2-7
CASSFLSQGSYEQYF
>TRBV28|TRBJ1-4
CASSPGRTNEKLFF
>TRBV19|TRBJ2-3
CASSPSGGSTDTQYF
>TRBV12-3/TRBV12-4|TRBJ2-1
CASLRAGNEQFF
>TRBV6-2/TRBV6-3|TRBJ2-1
CASSQGLAGSNEQFF
>TRBV28|TRBJ1-2
CASSPRGVLYGYTF
>TRBV5-1|TRBJ1-3
CASSLDPSGNTIYF
>TRBV7-8|TRBJ2-1
CASSAGTSGILGYNEQFF
>TRBV28|TRBJ1-3
CASSLGGDSGNTIYF
>TRBV19|TRBJ2-5
CASRPRGHSTTQYF
>TRBV6-5|TRBJ2-7
CASSVGGLASNEQYF
>TRBV27|TRBJ2-7
CASNSGGLGEQYF
>TRBV30|TRBJ1-2
CAWSKLRYSGGGYTF
>TRBV18|TRBJ2-1
CASYDGRASYNEQFF
>TRBV7-9|TRBJ2-7
CASSRGNSEQYF
>TRBV7-2|TRBJ1-1
CASSSVGGVSEAFF
>TRBV7-9|TRBJ2-1
CASSLEPGLGYNEQFF
>TRBV7-8|TRBJ1-3
CASSPENGNTIYF
>TRBV12-3/TRBV12-4|TRBJ1-2
CASSHRGQAGYTF
>TRBV19|TRBJ1-4
CASSVLISRNEKLFF